This T cell receptor (beta chain) was observed in a study of neoadjuvant nivolumab and ipilimumab in lung cancer (TCRdb year 2020). Describing the broader study: Intravenous nivolumab was dosed at 3 mg/kg on days 1, 15 and 29, and in the combination arm ipilimumab 1 mg/kg was added on day 1 only. The major pathologic response (MPR) rate in the intention-to-treat population in each study arm was designated as the primary trial endpoint. A total of some 45 patients with operable NSCLC were treated in the trial, with 23 randomized to nivolumab monotherapy and approximately 20 randomized to nivolumab plus ipilimumab. The study compared TCR repertoires in pretherapy (baseline) peripheral blood with TCR repertoires in tumors resected at surgery after neoadjuvant immune checkpoint blockade. Matched pretherapy and resected tumor pairs were analyzed from seven patients, of whom four had been treated with nivolumab and three with nivolumab plus ipilimumab. Points the paper makes about the study in general: TCR sequencing was performed in a small number of samples. Pretherapy blood TCR richness correlated positively with richness in tumors resected after neoadjuvant therapy (Spearman R ≈ 0.86). Resected tumors had greater TCR richness and clonality than tumor-adjacent uninvolved lung, and increases were observed in more dual-therapy-treated tumors. No significant correlation was found between TCR clonality and pathologic tumor regression, and only one major-pathologic-response sample was available for the clonality analysis. From pretherapy to surgery, tumor T-cell richness and clonality increased in three of three dual-therapy tumors but in only two of four nivolumab-treated tumors.

Library generation was performed with the immunoSEQ multiplex PCR assay. Regarding the original processing steps: Richness and clonality were used to summarize the repertoires, and clones that significantly expanded or contracted between pre- and post-therapy samples were identified. TCRdb carries this immuneACCESS record with in-frame sequences only. Its versions omit some clonotypes, under half of them owing to an unresolved V gene in the studies checked, with the rest unexplained. V and J calls and clone size are copied from that table; D and trimming were computed from the DNA. Counted in this sample were around 19,000 clones; 85% to 90% of them appeared once. The biggest ten clones account for less than 2.5% of the sample. In regard to this clone: This clone's antigen is unknown. No base quality information exists; no much larger clone differs at one position.

From a lookup of the germline V gene, CDR1 and CDR2 are SGHTA and FQGNSA. The CDR3 covers 13 residues, taking in both the cysteine and the phenylalanine. The DNA shown is the 39-base CDR3, in frame from base 1. Deletion took 5 bases off V and 10 bases off J, with a span of 15 bases between the germline ends. The time point label here, explained by the study, means: pretherapy, before neoadjuvant immune checkpoint inhibitors. Samples came from the phase 2 randomized NEOSTAR trial, which tested neoadjuvant nivolumab or nivolumab plus ipilimumab followed by surgery in operable NSCLC. The input for sequencing was peripheral blood, taken before neoadjuvant nivolumab, alone or with ipilimumab. The chain is encoded by TRBV7-2 joined to TRBJ2-1, with the D segment identity uncertain. The receptor was isolated from an adult with non-small cell lung cancer. The base sequence is TGTGCCAGCAGCCCCGGCCCGCGCAACGAGCAGTTCTTC. Its protein reads: CASSPGPRNEQFF.